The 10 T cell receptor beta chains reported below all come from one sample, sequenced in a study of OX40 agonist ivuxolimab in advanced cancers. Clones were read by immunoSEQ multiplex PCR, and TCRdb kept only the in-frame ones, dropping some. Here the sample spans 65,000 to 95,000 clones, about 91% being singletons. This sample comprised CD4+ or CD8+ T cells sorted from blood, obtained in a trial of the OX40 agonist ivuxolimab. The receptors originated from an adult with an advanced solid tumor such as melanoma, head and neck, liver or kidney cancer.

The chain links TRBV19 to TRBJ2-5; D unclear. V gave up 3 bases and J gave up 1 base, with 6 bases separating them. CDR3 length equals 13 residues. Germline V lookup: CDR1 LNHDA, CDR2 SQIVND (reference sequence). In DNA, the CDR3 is TGTGCCAGTAGTATTATGGCCCAAGAGACCCAGTACTTC. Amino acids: CASSIMAQETQYF.

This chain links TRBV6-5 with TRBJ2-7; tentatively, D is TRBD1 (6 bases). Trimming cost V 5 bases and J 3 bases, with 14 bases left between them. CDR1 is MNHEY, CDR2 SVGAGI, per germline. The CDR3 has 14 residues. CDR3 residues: CASSPRTDIYEQYF. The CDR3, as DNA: TGTGCCAGCAGTCCGAGGACAGATATCTACGAGCAGTACTTC.

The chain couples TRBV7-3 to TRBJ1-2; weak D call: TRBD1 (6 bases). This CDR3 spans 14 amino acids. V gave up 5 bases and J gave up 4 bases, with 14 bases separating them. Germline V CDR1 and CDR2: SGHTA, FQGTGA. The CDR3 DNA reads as TGTGCCAGCAGCAAGGACAGTCAGGGCTATGGCTACACCTTC. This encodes CASSKDSQGYGYTF.

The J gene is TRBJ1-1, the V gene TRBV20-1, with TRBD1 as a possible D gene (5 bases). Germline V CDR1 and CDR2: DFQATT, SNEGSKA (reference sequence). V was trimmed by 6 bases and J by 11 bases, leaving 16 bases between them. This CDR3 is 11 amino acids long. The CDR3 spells CSAVPGTLAFF. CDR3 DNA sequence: TGCAGTGCAGTACCCGGGACGCTCGCTTTCTTT.

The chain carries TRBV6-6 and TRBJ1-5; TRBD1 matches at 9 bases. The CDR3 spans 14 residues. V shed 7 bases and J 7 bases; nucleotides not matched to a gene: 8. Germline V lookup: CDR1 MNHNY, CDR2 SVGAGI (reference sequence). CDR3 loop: CASKPGQGRQPQHF. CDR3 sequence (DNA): TGTGCCAGCAAGCCGGGACAGGGACGGCAGCCCCAGCATTTT.

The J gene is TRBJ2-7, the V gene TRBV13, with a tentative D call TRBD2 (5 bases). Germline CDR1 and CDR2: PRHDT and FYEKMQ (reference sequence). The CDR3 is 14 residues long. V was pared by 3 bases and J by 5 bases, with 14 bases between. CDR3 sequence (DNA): TGTGCCAGCAGCTTGCCGAGGGCAGCCCACGAGCAGTACTTC. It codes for CASSLPRAAHEQYF.

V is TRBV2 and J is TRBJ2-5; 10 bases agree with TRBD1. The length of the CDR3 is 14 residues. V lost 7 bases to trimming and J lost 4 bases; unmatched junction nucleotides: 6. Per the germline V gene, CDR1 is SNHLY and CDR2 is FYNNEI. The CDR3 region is CASKLTGGVETQYF. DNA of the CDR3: TGTGCCAGCAAGTTGACAGGGGGCGTAGAGACCCAGTACTTC.

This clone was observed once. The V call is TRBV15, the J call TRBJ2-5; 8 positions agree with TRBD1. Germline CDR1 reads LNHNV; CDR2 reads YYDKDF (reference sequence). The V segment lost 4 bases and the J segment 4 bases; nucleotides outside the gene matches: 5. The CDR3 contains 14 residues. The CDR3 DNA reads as TGTGCCACCAGCAAGACTGACAGGGGAGAGACCCAGTACTTC. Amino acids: CATSKTDRGETQYF.

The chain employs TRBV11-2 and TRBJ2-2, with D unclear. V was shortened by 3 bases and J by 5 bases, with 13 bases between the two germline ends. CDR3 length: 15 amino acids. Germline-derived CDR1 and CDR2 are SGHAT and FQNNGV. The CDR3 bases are TGTGCCAGCAGCTTCCGGGCTCTCGGGACCGGGGAGCTGTTTTTT. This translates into CASSFRALGTGELFF.

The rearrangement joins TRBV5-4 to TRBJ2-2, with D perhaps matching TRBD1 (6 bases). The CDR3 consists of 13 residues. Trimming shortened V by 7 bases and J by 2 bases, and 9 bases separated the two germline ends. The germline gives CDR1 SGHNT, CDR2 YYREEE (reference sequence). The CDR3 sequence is CASGRGNTGELFF. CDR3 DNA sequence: TGTGCCAGCGGCAGGGGTAACACCGGGGAGCTGTTTTTT.